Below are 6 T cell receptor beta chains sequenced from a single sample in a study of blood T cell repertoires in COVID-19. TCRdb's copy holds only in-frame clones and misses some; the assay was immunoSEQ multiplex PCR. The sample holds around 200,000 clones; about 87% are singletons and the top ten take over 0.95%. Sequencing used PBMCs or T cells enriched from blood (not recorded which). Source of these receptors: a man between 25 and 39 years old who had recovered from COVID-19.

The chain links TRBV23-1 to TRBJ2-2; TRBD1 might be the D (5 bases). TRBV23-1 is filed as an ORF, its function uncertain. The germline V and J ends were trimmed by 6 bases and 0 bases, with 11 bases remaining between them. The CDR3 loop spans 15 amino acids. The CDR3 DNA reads TGCGCCAGCAGGCTACAGGACCCGAACACCGGGGAGCTGTTTTTT. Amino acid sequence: CASRLQDPNTGELFF.

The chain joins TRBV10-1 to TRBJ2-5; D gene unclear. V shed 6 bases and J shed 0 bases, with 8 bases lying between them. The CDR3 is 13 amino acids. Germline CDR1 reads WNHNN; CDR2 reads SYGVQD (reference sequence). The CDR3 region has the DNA TGCGCCAGCAGCCAACAGTACCAAGAGACCCAGTACTTC. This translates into CASSQQYQETQYF.

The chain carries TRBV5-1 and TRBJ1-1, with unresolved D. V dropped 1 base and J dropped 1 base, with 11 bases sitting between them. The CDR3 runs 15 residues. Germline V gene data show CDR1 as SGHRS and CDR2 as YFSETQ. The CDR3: CASSLLGQENTEAFF. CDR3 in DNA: TGCGCCAGCAGCTTGCTTGGGCAGGAGAACACTGAAGCTTTCTTT.

The CDR3 nucleotides are TGTGCCAGCTCACCCTCCGGACAGGGAAATCAGCCCCAGCATTTT. It translates to CASSPSGQGNQPQHF. The chain links TRBV18 to TRBJ1-5, with TRBD1 identical over 8 bases. The germline gives CDR1 KGHSH, CDR2 LQKENI. Germline trimming cut 3 bases from V and 4 bases from J; bases unmatched to any gene: 5. This CDR3 has 15 amino acids.

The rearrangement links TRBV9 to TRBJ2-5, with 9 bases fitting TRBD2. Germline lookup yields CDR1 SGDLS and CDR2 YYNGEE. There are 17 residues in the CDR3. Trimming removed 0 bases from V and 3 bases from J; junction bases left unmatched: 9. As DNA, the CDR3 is TGTGCCAGCAGCGTAGCAGTCGCGTCTAGCGGGGAAGAGACCCAGTACTTC. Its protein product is CASSVAVASSGEETQYF.

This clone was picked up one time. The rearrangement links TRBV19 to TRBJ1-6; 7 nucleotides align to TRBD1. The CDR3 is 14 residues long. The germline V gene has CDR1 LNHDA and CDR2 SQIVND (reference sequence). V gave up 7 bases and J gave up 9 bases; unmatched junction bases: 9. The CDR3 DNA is TGTGCCAGTACCCTCGGGACAGACGGTTCACCCCTCCACTTT. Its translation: CASTLGTDGSPLHF.